The sequence of this T cell receptor beta chain was determined in a study of CD8 T cells in ankylosing spondylitis. Study-level results: Researchers report that disease-linked clones proved CD8+ and relatively rare in peripheral blood. Made up of under 10 highly homologous variants, a TCR beta motif appeared characteristic of ankylosing spondylitis blood. Before this, some motif variants had been reported in reactive arthritis synovial fluid and blood. Enrichment of disease-linked clones was reportedly significant in matched ankylosing spondylitis synovial fluid.

TCRdb re-analysed the 5' RACE reads in MiXCR, keeping a single row per CDR3 protein. The data contain hundreds of thousands of distinct CDR3 sequences, approximately 26% of them singletons. This clonotype was picked up a small number of times. The antigen is not known. From germline, CDR1 is LGHNA and CDR2 YNFKEQ. Trimming removed 4 bases from V and 1 base from J, with 13 bases in between. CDR3 length: 15 residues. The source is a male donor with ankylosing spondylitis. The J gene is TRBJ1-2, the V gene TRBV4-2, with D maybe TRBD1 (5 bases). Sequenced input: blood, either unsorted or a sorted T cell fraction (not recorded which). The CDR3 loop is CASSRERRGNYGYTF. For the CDR3, the DNA is TGTGCCAGCAGCCGCGAACGGAGGGGTAACTATGGCTACACCTTC.